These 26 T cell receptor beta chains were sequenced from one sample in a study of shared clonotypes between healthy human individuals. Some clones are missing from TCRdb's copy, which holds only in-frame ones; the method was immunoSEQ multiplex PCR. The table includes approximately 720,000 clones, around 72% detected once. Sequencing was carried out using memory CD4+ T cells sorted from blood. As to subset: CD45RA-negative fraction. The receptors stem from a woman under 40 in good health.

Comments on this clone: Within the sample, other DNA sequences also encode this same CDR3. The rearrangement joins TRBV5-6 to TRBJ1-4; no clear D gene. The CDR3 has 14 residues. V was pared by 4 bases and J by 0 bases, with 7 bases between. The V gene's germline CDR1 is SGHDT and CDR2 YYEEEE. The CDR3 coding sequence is TGTGCCAGCAGCCCTGGGGCAACTAATGAAAAACTGTTTTTT. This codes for CASSPGATNEKLFF.

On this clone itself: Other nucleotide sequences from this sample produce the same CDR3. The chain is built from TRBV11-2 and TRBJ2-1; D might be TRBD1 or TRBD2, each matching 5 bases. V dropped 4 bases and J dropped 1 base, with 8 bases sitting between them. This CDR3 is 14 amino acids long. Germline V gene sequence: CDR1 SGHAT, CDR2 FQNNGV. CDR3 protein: CASSSGASYNEQFF. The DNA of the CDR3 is TGTGCCAGCAGCTCCGGGGCGTCCTACAATGAGCAGTTCTTC.

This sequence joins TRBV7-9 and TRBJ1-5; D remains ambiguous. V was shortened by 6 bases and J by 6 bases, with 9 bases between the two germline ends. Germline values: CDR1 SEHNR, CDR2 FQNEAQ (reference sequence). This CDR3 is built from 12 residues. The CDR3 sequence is CASRTEGQPQHF. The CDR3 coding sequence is TGTGCCAGCAGGACTGAAGGTCAGCCCCAGCATTTT.

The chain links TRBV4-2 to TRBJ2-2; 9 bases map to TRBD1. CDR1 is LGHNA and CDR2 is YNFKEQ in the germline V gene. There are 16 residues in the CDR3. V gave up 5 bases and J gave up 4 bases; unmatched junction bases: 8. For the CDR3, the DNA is TGTGCCAGCAGCTTGGCGGGGGACAGGGTCACCGGGGAGCTGTTTTTT. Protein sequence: CASSLAGDRVTGELFF.

This CDR3 reads CASSQDLNRSPYEQYF. The CDR3 bases are TGTGCCAGCAGCCAAGATCTAAACCGTTCGCCCTACGAGCAGTACTTC. The chain joins TRBV4-2 to TRBJ2-7; unclear D gene. V dropped 0 bases and J dropped 2 bases, with 14 bases sitting between them. The CDR3 sequence is 16 residues long. CDR1 is LGHNA and CDR2 is YNFKEQ in the germline V gene.

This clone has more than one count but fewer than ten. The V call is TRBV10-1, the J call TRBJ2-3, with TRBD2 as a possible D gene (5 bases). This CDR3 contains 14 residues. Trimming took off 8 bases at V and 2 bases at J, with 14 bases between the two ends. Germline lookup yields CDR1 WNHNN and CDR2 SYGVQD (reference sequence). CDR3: CASARSGPTDTQYF. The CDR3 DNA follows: TGCGCCAGCGCCCGGAGCGGACCCACAGATACGCAGTATTTT.

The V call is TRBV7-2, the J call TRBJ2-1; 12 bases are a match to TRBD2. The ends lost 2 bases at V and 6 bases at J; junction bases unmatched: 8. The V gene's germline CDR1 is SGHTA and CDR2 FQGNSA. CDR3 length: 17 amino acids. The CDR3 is CASSLSLAGGRSNEQFF. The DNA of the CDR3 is TGTGCCAGCAGCTTAAGTCTAGCGGGAGGGCGGAGCAATGAGCAGTTCTTC.

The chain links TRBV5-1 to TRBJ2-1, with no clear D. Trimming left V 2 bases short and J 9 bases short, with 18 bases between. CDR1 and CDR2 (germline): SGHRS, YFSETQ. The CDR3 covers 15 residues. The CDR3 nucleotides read TGCGCCAGCAGCTTTCGAGACGCCAGCCGCGGTGAGCAGTTCTTC. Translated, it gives CASSFRDASRGEQFF.

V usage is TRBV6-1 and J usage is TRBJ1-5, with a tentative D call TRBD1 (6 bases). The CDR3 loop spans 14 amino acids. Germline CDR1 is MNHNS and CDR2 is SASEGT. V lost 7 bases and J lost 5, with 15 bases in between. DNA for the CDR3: TGTGCCAGCAACCACAGGGAGGGGGATCAGCCCCAGCATTTT. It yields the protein CASNHREGDQPQHF.

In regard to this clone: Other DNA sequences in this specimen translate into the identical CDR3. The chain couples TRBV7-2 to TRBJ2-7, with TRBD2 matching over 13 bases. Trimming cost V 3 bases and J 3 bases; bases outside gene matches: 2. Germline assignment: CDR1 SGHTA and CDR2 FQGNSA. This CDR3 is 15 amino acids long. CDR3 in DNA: TGTGCCAGCAGCTTGGGACTAGCGGGAAGCTACGAGCAGTACTTC. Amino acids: CASSLGLAGSYEQYF. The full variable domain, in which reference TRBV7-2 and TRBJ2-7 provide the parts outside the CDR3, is GAGVSQSPSNKVTEKGKDVELRCDPISGHTALYWYRQSLGQGLEFLIYFQGNSAPDKSGLPSDRFSAERTGGSVSTLTIQRTQQEDSAVYLCASSLGLAGSYEQYFGPGTRLTVT.

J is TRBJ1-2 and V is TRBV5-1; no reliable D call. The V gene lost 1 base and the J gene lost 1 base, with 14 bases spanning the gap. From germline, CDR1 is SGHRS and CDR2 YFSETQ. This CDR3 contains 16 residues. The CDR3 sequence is CASSLSFRTLNYGYTF. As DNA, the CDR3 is TGCGCCAGCAGCTTGAGTTTCAGGACCCTTAACTATGGCTACACCTTC.

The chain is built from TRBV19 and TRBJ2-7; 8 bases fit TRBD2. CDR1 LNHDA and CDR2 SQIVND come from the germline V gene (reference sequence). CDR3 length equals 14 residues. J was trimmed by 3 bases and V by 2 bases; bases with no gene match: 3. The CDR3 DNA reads TGTGCCAGTAGTATACATAGCGGGAACTACGAGCAGTACTTC. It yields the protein CASSIHSGNYEQYF.

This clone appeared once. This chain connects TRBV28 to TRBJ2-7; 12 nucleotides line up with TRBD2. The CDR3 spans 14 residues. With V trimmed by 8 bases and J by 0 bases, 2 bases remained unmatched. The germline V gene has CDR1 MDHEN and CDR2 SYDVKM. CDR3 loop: CASRLAGASYEQYF. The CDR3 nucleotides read TGTGCCAGCCGACTAGCGGGGGCCTCCTACGAGCAGTACTTC.

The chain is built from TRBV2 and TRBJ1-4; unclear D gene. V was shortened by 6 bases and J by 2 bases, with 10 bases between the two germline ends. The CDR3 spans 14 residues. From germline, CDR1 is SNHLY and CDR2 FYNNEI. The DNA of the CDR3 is TGTGCCAGCAGGACGGAGGCGACTAATGAAAAACTGTTTTTT. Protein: CASRTEATNEKLFF.

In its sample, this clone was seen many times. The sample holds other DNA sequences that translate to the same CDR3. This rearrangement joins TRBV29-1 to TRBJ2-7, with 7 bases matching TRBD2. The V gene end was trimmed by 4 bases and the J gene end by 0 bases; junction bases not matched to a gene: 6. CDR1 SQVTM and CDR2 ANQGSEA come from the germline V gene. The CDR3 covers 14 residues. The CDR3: CSVVAGVGSYEQYF. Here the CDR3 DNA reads TGCAGCGTTGTGGCGGGGGTTGGCTCCTACGAGCAGTACTTC.

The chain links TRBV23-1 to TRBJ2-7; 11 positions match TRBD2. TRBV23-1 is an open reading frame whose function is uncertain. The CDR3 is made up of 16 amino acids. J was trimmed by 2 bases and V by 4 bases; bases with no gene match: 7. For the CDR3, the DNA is TGCGCCAGCAGTCGCCAAATTAGCGGGAGGGCCTACGAGCAGTACTTC. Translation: CASSRQISGRAYEQYF.

The CDR3 DNA reads as TGTGCCAGCAGCTCCGAATTATTAGGCCGGAACAATGAGCAGTTCTTC. Its translation is CASSSELLGRNNEQFF. The V gene is TRBV5-4, the J gene TRBJ2-1, with D hard to call. V lost 3 bases and J lost 5, with 18 bases in between. CDR1 and CDR2 from the germline V gene are SGHNT and YYREEE (reference sequence). CDR3 length: 16 residues. Complete variable domain (other parts from reference TRBV5-4 and TRBJ2-1): ETGVTQSPTHLIKTRGQQVTLRCSSQSGHNTVSWYQQALGQGPQFIFQYYREEENGRGNFPPRFSGLQFPNYSSELNVNALELDDSALYLCASSSELLGRNNEQFFGPGTRLTVL.

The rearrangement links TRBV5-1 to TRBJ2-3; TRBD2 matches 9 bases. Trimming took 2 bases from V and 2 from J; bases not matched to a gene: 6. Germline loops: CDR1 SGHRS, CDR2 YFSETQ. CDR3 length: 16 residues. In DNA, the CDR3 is TGCGCCAGCAGCTTCTACCCTAGCGGGAACACAGATACGCAGTATTTT. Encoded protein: CASSFYPSGNTDTQYF.

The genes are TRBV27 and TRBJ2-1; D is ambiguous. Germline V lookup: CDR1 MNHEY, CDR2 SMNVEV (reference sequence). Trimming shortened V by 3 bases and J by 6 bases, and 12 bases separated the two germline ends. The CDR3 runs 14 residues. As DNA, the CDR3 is TGTGCCAGCAGTTTGGTTCGAAACGGCAATGAGCAGTTCTTC. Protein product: CASSLVRNGNEQFF.

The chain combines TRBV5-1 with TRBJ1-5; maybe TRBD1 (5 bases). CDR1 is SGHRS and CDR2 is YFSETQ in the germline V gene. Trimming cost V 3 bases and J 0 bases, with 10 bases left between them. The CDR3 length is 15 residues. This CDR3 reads CASSSGTGSNQPQHF. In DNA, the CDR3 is TGCGCCAGCAGCTCCGGGACGGGTAGCAATCAGCCCCAGCATTTT. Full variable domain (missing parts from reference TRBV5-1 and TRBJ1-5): KAGVTQTPRYLIKTRGQQVTLSCSPISGHRSVSWYQQTPGQGLQFLFEYFSETQRNKGNFPGRFSGRQFSNSRSEMNVSTLELGDSALYLCASSSGTGSNQPQHFGDGTRLSIL.

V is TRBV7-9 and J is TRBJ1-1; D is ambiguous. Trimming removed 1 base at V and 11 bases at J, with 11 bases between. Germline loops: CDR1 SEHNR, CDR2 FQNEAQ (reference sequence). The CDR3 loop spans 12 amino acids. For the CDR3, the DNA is TGTGCCAGCAGCTTAGAGCCAGAGCAGGCTTTCTTT. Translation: CASSLEPEQAFF.

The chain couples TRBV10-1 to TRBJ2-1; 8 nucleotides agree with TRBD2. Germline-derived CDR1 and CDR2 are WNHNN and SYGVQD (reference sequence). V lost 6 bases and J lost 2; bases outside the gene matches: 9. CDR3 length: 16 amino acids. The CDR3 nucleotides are TGCGCCAGCAGCGGACGACTAGCGACTACCTACAATGAGCAGTTCTTC. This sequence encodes CASSGRLATTYNEQFF.

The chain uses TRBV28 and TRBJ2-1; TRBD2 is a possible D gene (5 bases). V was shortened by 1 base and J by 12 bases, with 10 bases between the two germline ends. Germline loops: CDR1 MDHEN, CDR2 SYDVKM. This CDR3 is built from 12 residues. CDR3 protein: CASSLSSGLQFF. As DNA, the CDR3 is TGTGCCAGCAGTTTATCCAGCGGACTGCAGTTCTTC.

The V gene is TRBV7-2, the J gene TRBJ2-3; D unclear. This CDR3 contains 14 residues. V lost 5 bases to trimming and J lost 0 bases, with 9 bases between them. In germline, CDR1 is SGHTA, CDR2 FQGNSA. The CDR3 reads CASSLRLSTDTQYF. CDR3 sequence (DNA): TGTGCCAGCAGCCTAAGGCTGAGCACAGATACGCAGTATTTT. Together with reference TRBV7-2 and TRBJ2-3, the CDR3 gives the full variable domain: GAGVSQSPSNKVTEKGKDVELRCDPISGHTALYWYRQSLGQGLEFLIYFQGNSAPDKSGLPSDRFSAERTGGSVSTLTIQRTQQEDSAVYLCASSLRLSTDTQYFGPGTRLTVL.

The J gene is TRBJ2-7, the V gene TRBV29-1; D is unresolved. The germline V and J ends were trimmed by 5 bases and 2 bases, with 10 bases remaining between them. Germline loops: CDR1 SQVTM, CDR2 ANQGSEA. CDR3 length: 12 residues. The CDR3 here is CSVIQPPYEQYF. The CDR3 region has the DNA TGCAGCGTTATACAGCCGCCCTACGAGCAGTACTTC.

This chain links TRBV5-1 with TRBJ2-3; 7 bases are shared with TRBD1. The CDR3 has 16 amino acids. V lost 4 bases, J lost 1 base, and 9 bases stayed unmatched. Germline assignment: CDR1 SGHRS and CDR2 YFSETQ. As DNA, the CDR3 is TGCGCCAGCAGCGAAGGGGGCTTTCCGGGCACAGATACGCAGTATTTT. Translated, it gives CASSEGGFPGTDTQYF.